Listed here are 25 T cell receptor beta chains from one sample, sequenced in a study of T-cell reconstitution after alpha-beta-depleted transplantation in children. Unique molecular identifiers were built into the TCRbeta library. TCRdb analysed the PCR reads with MiXCR anew, one entry per CDR3 protein. Of 60,000 to 100,000 distinct CDR3 sequences in the sample, 18% were seen once. Source: PBMCs, mostly from graft donor cells, taken 360 days after TCRalphabeta/CD19-depleted stem cell transplant. The receptors were gathered from a male patient between 2 and 9 years old who had a stem cell transplant for acute lymphoblastic leukemia, so the T cells may come from the graft donor.

The V call is TRBV10-3, the J call TRBJ2-2, with D perhaps matching TRBD1 (6 bases). V was pared by 4 bases and J by 1 base, with 7 bases between. Germline-derived CDR1 and CDR2 are ENHRY and SYGVKD. This CDR3 comprises 14 residues. CDR3 residues: CAISGGLNTGELFF. CDR3 in DNA: TGTGCCATCAGTGGGGGGCTGAACACCGGGGAGCTGTTTTTT.

The chain joins TRBV5-6 to TRBJ1-4; possible D gene TRBD1, 5 bases. Trimming took 2 bases from V and 0 from J, leaving 14 bases between them. The germline V gene encodes CDR1 SGHDT and CDR2 YYEEEE. The CDR3 is made up of 17 amino acids. For the CDR3, the DNA is TGTGCCAGCAGCTTTGGGGGATATCCTTCAACTAATGAAAAACTGTTTTTT. Translated, it gives CASSFGGYPSTNEKLFF.

This clonotype was seen only a few times. The V call is TRBV29-1, the J call TRBJ2-7; the D call may be TRBD1 or TRBD2 (5 bases each). The CDR3 has 13 amino acids. V shed 3 bases and J shed 3 bases, with 12 bases lying between them. Germline CDR1 SQVTM, CDR2 ANQGSEA. CDR3 in amino acids: CSVEGDGYYEQYF. CDR3 DNA: TGCAGCGTTGAGGGGGACGGTTACTACGAGCAGTACTTC.

Ten or more counts support this clonotype. The chain carries TRBV7-8 and TRBJ1-3; D unclear. The CDR3 has 15 amino acids. Germline lookup yields CDR1 SGHVS and CDR2 FQNEAQ. The V end lost 1 base, the J end lost 4 bases, and 11 bases lay between the germline ends. CDR3 region: CASSLGQARGNTIYF. As DNA, the CDR3 is TGTGCCAGCAGCTTAGGGCAAGCTAGGGGAAACACCATATATTTT.

This clonotype occurred a few times. The chain joins TRBV11-2 to TRBJ1-2, with D unclear. Looked up from germline, CDR1 is SGHAT and CDR2 is FQNNGV. V lost 5 bases to trimming and J lost 4 bases, with 17 bases between them. The CDR3 has 15 amino acids. As DNA, the CDR3 is TGTGCCAGCAGCAAAATGGGAGGCAGGCTCTATGGCTACACCTTC. It translates to CASSKMGGRLYGYTF.

There are a few counts of this clonotype. The V gene is TRBV5-1, the J gene TRBJ1-5; 10 nucleotides line up with TRBD1. Trimming removed 2 bases from V and 6 bases from J; junction bases left unmatched: 5. The CDR3 is 15 amino acids. Germline lookup yields CDR1 SGHRS and CDR2 YFSETQ. CDR3 coding DNA: TGCGCCAGCAGCTTTAGGGGACAGGGGATTCAGCCCCAGCATTTT. This gives the protein CASSFRGQGIQPQHF.

This clonotype was detected a few times. The gene calls are TRBV5-1 and TRBJ2-1; 8 bases agree with TRBD1. Germline assignment: CDR1 SGHRS and CDR2 YFSETQ. V shed 0 bases and J 7 bases; nucleotides not matched to a gene: 6. The CDR3 is 15 residues long. The CDR3 DNA reads as TGCGCCAGCAGCTTGGCCTGGACAGGGAGGAATGAGCAGTTCTTC. Protein sequence: CASSLAWTGRNEQFF.

This clonotype showed up just a few times. The V call is TRBV28, the J call TRBJ2-7, with D hard to call. CDR3 length equals 14 residues. V was cut by 6 bases and J by 0 bases, with 12 bases left in between. Germline V gives CDR1 MDHEN, CDR2 SYDVKM. The DNA of the CDR3 is TGTGCCAGCAGAAAGGGATCAGGCTCCTACGAGCAGTACTTC. The encoded protein is CASRKGSGSYEQYF.

Of note for this clonotype: Since a much larger clone is just one base distant, this may be a read error. Without the conserved terminal phenylalanine or tryptophan, this CDR3 likely stems from a read error. This chain joins TRBV12-3 or TRBV12-4 and TRBJ2-7, with D perhaps TRBD1 (5 bases). The CDR3 is 14 amino acids. Trimming left V 6 bases short and J 2 bases short, with 14 bases between. CDR3 sequence reads: CASSLLLGAYEQYY. In DNA form, the CDR3 reads TGTGCCAGCAGCCTTCTGCTAGGGGCCTACGAGCAGTACTAC.

V and J are TRBV10-3 and TRBJ2-3; maybe TRBD2 (7 bases). CDR1 and CDR2 (germline): ENHRY, SYGVKD. The CDR3 is 17 amino acids. The V gene lost 0 bases and the J gene lost 4 bases, with 17 bases spanning the gap. CDR3 coding DNA: TGTGCCATCAGTGAGTCCAGGGGCGGGAGTGGTCCAGATACGCAGTATTTT. It specifies CAISESRGGSGPDTQYF.

This clonotype showed up many times. The gene calls are TRBV27 and TRBJ1-4; D is perhaps TRBD1 (6 bases). From germline, CDR1 is MNHEY and CDR2 SMNVEV (reference sequence). The CDR3 runs 15 residues. Trimming left V 4 bases short and J 6 bases short, with 15 bases between. The CDR3 loop reads CASSSLRGPDEKLFF. The CDR3 nucleotides are TGTGCCAGCAGTTCCCTCCGGGGGCCGGATGAAAAACTGTTTTTT.

The rearrangement uses TRBV2 and TRBJ2-1; possible D gene TRBD2, 5 bases. The CDR3 spans 11 residues. Trimming removed 8 bases at V and 3 bases at J, with 5 bases between. The germline V gene encodes CDR1 SNHLY and CDR2 FYNNEI. Here the CDR3 DNA reads TGTGCCAGCCGGGACTACAATGAGCAGTTCTTC. Amino acids: CASRDYNEQFF.

This clonotype was found a few times. V usage is TRBV9 and J usage is TRBJ1-1; D is ambiguous. CDR3 size: 13 residues. V was trimmed by 0 bases and J by 1 base, leaving 4 bases between them. Germline-derived CDR1 and CDR2 are SGDLS and YYNGEE. CDR3 in amino acids: CASSVGRNTEAFF. The CDR3 DNA reads as TGTGCCAGCAGCGTAGGCAGGAACACTGAAGCTTTCTTT.

Only a few counts were recorded for this clonotype. The chain links TRBV5-1 to TRBJ2-5; D is perhaps TRBD2 (5 bases). Trimming removed 0 bases at V and 5 bases at J, with 14 bases between. The CDR3 has 15 amino acids. CDR1 is SGHRS, CDR2 YFSETQ, per germline. CDR3 nucleotide sequence: TGCGCCAGCAGCTTGGCCGGAGGAAGAGGGGAGACCCAGTACTTC. It translates to CASSLAGGRGETQYF.

This clonotype occurred once. The chain recombines TRBV4-1 with TRBJ1-5; 9 nucleotides line up with TRBD1. Losses at the gene ends were 1 base for V and 4 bases for J; bases not matched to a gene: 14. From germline, CDR1 is MGHRA and CDR2 YSYEKL. This CDR3 contains 19 residues. CDR3 loop: CASSQGRAPGQGWNQPQHF. CDR3 sequence (DNA): TGCGCCAGCAGCCAAGGGAGGGCGCCGGGACAGGGATGGAATCAGCCCCAGCATTTT.

At least ten counts were recorded for this clonotype. J is TRBJ2-6 and V is TRBV12-3 or TRBV12-4, with D hard to call. With 3 bases removed from V and 0 bases from J, the gap between germline ends came to 6 bases. This CDR3 is 15 amino acids long. CDR3 coding DNA: TGTGCCAGCAGTTTCCAGAGCTCTGGGGCCAACGTCCTGACTTTC. Translation gives CASSFQSSGANVLTF.

About this clonotype itself: One junction end does not reproduce the germline sequence, and a read error may be involved. The rearrangement uses TRBV12-3 or TRBV12-4 and TRBJ2-7, with TRBD2 matching 7 bases. The CDR3 extends over 16 amino acids. Here the CDR3 DNA reads TGTGTCAGCAGTTTTACCCGCCTAGCGGACTCCTACGAGCAGTACTTC. Translated, it gives CVSSFTRLADSYEQYF.

This clonotype appeared a few times. The chain is built from TRBV10-3 and TRBJ1-6, with a weak D call TRBD1 (6 bases). Trimming removed 5 bases from V and 5 bases from J, with 10 bases in between. The CDR3 loop spans 14 amino acids. Germline CDR1 is ENHRY and CDR2 is SYGVKD. DNA of the CDR3: TGTGCCATCAGTACCGGGACAAATAATTCACCCCTCCACTTT. Its protein is CAISTGTNNSPLHF.

This clonotype was seen ten or more times. V usage is TRBV4-2 and J usage is TRBJ1-1; D might be TRBD1 (6 bases). The germline V and J ends were trimmed by 1 base and 4 bases, with 13 bases remaining between them. The CDR3 loop spans 15 amino acids. Germline CDR1 LGHNA, CDR2 YNFKEQ. The CDR3 DNA is TGTGCCAGCAGCCAAGGGGGGGCCGGCGGCACTGAAGCTTTCTTT. This encodes CASSQGGAGGTEAFF.

The chain combines TRBV6-5 with TRBJ2-7, with D possibly TRBD1 on 6 matching bases. This CDR3 has 15 amino acids. Trimming removed 0 bases at V and 3 bases at J, with 12 bases between. Germline-derived CDR1 and CDR2 are MNHEY and SVGAGI. CDR3 protein: CASSYSGQGIYEQYF. DNA for the CDR3: TGTGCCAGCAGTTACTCGGGGCAGGGGATCTACGAGCAGTACTTC.

The chain combines TRBV7-9 with TRBJ2-7, with TRBD1 matching 11 bases. Germline V gene data show CDR1 as SEHNR and CDR2 as FQNEAQ (reference sequence). The ends lost 3 bases at V and 3 bases at J; junction bases unmatched: 7. This CDR3 is 16 amino acids long. The CDR3 loop reads CASSFGQGAPSYEQYF. The DNA for the CDR3 is TGTGCCAGCAGCTTTGGACAGGGGGCGCCGAGCTACGAGCAGTACTTC.

This clonotype was observed at least ten times. The chain links TRBV10-3 to TRBJ1-1; no clear D. This CDR3 has 15 residues. CDR1 is ENHRY and CDR2 is SYGVKD in the germline V gene. Trimming cost V 1 base and J 0 bases, with 9 bases left between them. CDR3 protein: CAISEFIAVNTEAFF. The CDR3 DNA sequence: TGTGCCATCAGTGAGTTTATTGCCGTGAACACTGAAGCTTTCTTT.

The J gene is TRBJ2-2, the V gene TRBV6-1; TRBD1 matches at 10 bases. Germline V gene data show CDR1 as MNHNS and CDR2 as SASEGT. This CDR3 is built from 15 residues. V lost 6 bases, J lost 5 bases, and 6 bases stayed unmatched. In DNA, the CDR3 is TGTGCCAGCAGCACGGGACAGGGGCGGACCGGGGAGCTGTTTTTT. It translates to CASSTGQGRTGELFF.

The gene calls are TRBV24-1 and TRBJ2-1; 9 bases match TRBD2. The ends lost 11 bases at V and 6 bases at J; junction bases unmatched: 19. The CDR3 consists of 17 residues. Germline-derived CDR1 and CDR2 are KGHDR and SFDVKD. The DNA of the CDR3 is TGTGCCAACCAAGGAGTAGCGGGAGCAGGATTTCCCAATGAGCAGTTCTTC. Residues: CANQGVAGAGFPNEQFF.

Judged by abundance, this clonotype is medium-sized (0.01 to 0.1%). The rearrangement joins TRBV5-6 to TRBJ1-1; maybe TRBD1 (5 bases). Germline CDR1 is SGHDT and CDR2 is YYEEEE. This CDR3 has 14 residues. Between the trimmed V and J ends, which lost 4 bases and 4 bases, there was a span of 14 bases. CDR3 nucleotide sequence: TGTGCCAGCAGCGGGTGGGGGGTCGGCACTGAAGCTTTCTTT. Its translation is CASSGWGVGTEAFF. Complete variable domain (other parts from reference TRBV5-6 and TRBJ1-1): DAGVTQSPTHLIKTRGQQVTLRCSPKSGHDTVSWYQQALGQGPQFIFQYYEEEERQRGNFPDRFSGHQFPNYSSELNVNALLLGDSALYLCASSGWGVGTEAFFGQGTRLTVV.